Included here is one T cell receptor beta chain sequence, with context. Its matching antigen is unknown. This entry is derived from a study of response to subunit inactivated influenza vaccine. V was clipped by 3 bases and J by 4 bases; unmatched bases: 4. The germline gives CDR1 SQVTM, CDR2 ANQGSEA. CDR3 size: 13 residues. Whole-study findings and limits: A suggestion made by the authors is that each seasonal influenza vaccination recruits few new T cells.

TCRdb reanalysed the RT-PCR reads using MiXCR and keeps one entry per CDR3 protein. The data hold more than 600,000 distinct CDR3 sequences, with around 18% observed a single time. This TCR was sampled from a man aged 50 to 60 who received an inactivated influenza vaccine. V gene TRBV29-1 combines with J gene TRBJ1-1; 8 nucleotides match TRBD1. The sequences come from PBMCs from blood, collected 5 days after vaccination. The CDR3 region has the DNA TGCAGCGTTGACCGCAGGGGGCTCACTGAAGCTTTCTTT. Translating it yields CSVDRRGLTEAFF. The full variable domain, in which reference TRBV29-1 and TRBJ1-1 provide the parts outside the CDR3, is SAVISQKPSRDICQRGTSLTIQCQVDSQVTMMFWYRQQPGQSLTLIATANQGSEATYESGFVIDKFPISRPNLTFSTLTVSNMSPEDSSIYLCSVDRRGLTEAFFGQGTRLTVV.